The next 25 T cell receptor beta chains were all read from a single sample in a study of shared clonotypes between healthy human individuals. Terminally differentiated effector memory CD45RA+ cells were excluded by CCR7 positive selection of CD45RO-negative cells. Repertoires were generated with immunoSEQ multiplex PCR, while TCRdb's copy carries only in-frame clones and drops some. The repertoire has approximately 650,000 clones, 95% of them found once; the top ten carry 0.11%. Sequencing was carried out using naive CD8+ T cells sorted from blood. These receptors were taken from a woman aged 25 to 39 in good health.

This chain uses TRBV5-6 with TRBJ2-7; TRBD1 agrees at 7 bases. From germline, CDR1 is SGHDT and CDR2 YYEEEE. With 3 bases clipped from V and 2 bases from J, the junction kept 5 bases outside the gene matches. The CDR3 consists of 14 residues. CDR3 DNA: TGTGCCAGCAGCTCTCGGGACAGTCCCTACGAGCAGTACTTC. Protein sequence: CASSSRDSPYEQYF.

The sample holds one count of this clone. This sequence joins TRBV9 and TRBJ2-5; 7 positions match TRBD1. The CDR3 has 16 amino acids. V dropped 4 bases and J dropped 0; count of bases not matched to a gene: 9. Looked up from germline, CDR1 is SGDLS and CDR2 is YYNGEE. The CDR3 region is CASSYTGTVYQETQYF. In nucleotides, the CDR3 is TGTGCCAGCAGCTATACCGGGACAGTGTACCAAGAGACCCAGTACTTC.

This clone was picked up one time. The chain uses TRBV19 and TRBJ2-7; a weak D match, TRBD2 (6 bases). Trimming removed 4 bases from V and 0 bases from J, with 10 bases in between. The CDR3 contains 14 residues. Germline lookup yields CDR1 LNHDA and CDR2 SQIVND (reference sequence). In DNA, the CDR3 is TGTGCCAGTAGTAGCCCCGGGGGCTCCTACGAGCAGTACTTC. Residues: CASSSPGGSYEQYF.

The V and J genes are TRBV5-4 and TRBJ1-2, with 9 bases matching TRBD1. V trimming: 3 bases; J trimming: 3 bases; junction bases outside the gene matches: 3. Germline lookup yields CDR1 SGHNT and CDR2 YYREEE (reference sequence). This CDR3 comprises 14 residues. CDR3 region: CASSWTGVDYGYTF. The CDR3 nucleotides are TGTGCCAGCAGCTGGACAGGGGTGGACTATGGCTACACCTTC.

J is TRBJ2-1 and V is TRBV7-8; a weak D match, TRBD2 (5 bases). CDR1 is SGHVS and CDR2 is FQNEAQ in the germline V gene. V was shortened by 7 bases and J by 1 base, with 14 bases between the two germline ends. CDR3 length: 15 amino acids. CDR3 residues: CASKTNRGSYNEQFF. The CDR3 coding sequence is TGTGCCAGCAAAACTAACCGGGGATCCTACAATGAGCAGTTCTTC.

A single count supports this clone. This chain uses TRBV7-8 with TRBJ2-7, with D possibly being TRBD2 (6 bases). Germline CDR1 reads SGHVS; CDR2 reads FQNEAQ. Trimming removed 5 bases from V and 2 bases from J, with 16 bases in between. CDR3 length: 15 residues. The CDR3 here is CASSPVGGGTYEQYF. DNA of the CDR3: TGTGCCAGCAGCCCTGTGGGGGGTGGCACCTACGAGCAGTACTTC.

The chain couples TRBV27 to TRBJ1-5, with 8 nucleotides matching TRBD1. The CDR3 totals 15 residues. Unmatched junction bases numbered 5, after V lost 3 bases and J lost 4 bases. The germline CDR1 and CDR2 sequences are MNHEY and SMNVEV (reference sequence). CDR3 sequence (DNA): TGTGCCAGCAGTTTCTCCGGGACAGGTAATCAGCCCCAGCATTTT. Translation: CASSFSGTGNQPQHF.

Here the CDR3 DNA reads TGTGCCAGCAGCCAGGAGGGGTACGAGCAGTACTTC. Translated, it gives CASSQEGYEQYF. The chain links TRBV9 to TRBJ2-7, with D perhaps TRBD2 (6 bases). Germline V lookup: CDR1 SGDLS, CDR2 YYNGEE. With 4 bases removed from V and 4 bases from J, the gap between germline ends came to 9 bases. The length of the CDR3 is 12 residues.

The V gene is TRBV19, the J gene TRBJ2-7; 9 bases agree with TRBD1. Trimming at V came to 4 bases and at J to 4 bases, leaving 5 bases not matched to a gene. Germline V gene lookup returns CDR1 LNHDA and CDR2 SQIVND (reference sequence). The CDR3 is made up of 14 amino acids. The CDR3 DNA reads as TGTGCCAGTAGTAGCGGGACAGGGCTTTACGAGCAGTACTTC. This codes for CASSSGTGLYEQYF.

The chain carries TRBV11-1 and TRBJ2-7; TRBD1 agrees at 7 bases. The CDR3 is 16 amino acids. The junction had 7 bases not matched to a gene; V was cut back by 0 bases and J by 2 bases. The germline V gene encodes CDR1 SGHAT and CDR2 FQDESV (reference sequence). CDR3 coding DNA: TGTGCCAGCAGCTTAGCCAGGACAGGAGGCGCCTACGAGCAGTACTTC. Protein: CASSLARTGGAYEQYF. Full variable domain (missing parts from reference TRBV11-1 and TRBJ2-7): EAEVAQSPRYKITEKSQAVAFWCDPISGHATLYWYRQILGQGPELLVQFQDESVVDDSQLPKDRFSAERLKGVDSTLKIQPAELGDSAMYLCASSLARTGGAYEQYFGPGTRLTVT.

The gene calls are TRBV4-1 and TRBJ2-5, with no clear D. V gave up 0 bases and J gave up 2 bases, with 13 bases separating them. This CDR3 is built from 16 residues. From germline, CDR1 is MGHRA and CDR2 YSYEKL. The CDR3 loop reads CASSQDLMLVQETQYF. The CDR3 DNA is TGCGCCAGCAGCCAAGATCTAATGCTAGTACAAGAGACCCAGTACTTC.

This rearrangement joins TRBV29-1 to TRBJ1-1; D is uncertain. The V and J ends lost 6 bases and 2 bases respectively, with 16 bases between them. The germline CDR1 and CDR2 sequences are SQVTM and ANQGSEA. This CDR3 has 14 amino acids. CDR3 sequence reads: CSVDGRGSNTEAFF. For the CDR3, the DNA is TGCAGCGTCGATGGGCGGGGTTCTAACACTGAAGCTTTCTTT. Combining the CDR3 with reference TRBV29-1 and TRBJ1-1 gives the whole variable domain SAVISQKPSRDICQRGTSLTIQCQVDSQVTMMFWYRQQPGQSLTLIATANQGSEATYESGFVIDKFPISRPNLTFSTLTVSNMSPEDSSIYLCSVDGRGSNTEAFFGQGTRLTVV.

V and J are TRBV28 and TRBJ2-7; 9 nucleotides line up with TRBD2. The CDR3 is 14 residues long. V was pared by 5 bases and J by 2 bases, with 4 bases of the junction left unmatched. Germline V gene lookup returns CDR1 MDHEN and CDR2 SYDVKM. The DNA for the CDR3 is TGTGCCAGCAGTATAGCGGGAGAAACCTACGAGCAGTACTTC. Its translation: CASSIAGETYEQYF.

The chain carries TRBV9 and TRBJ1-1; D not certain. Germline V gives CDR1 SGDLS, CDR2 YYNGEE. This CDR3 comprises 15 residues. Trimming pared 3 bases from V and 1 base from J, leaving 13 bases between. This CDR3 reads CASSETQVANTEAFF. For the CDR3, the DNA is TGTGCCAGCAGCGAAACACAAGTGGCGAACACTGAAGCTTTCTTT.

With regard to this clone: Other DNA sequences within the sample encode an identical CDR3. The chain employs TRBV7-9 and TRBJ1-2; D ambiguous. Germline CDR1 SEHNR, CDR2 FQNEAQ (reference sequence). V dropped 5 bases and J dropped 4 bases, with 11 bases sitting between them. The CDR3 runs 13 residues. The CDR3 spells CASSPPGSYGYTF. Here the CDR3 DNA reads TGTGCCAGCAGCCCACCGGGGAGCTATGGCTACACCTTC.

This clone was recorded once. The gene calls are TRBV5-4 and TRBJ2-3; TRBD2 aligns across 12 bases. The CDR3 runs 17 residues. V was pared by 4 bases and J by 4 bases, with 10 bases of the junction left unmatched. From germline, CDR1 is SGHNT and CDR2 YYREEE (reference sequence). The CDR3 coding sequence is TGTGCCAGCAGCAAGAGACTAGCGGGAGTAGTTTCAGATACGCAGTATTTT. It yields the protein CASSKRLAGVVSDTQYF.

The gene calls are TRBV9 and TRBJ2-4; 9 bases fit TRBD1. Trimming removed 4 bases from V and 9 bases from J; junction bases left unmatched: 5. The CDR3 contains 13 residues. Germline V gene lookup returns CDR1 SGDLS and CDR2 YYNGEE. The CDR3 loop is CASSLGQGGIQYF. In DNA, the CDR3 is TGTGCCAGCAGCCTGGGACAGGGAGGCATTCAGTACTTC.

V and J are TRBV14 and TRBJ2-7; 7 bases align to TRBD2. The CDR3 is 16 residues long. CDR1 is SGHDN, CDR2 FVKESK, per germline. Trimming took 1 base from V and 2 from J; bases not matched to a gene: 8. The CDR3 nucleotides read TGTGCCAGCAGCCAAGTTGGTGGTCTAGCGGCCTACGAGCAGTACTTC. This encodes CASSQVGGLAAYEQYF. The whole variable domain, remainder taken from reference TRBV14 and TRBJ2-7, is EAGVTQFPSHSVIEKGQTVTLRCDPISGHDNLYWYRRVMGKEIKFLLHFVKESKQDESGMPNNRFLAERTGGTYSTLKVQPAELEDSGVYFCASSQVGGLAAYEQYFGPGTRLTVT.

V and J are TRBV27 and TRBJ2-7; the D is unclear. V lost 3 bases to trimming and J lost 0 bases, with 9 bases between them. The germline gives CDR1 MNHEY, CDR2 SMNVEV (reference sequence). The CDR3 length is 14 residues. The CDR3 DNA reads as TGTGCCAGCAGTTTTGAGCCATTCTCCTACGAGCAGTACTTC. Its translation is CASSFEPFSYEQYF.

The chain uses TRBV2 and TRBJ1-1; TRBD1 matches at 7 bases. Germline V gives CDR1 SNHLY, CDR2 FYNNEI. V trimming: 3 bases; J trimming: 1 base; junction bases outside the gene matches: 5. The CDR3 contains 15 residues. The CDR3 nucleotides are TGTGCCAGCAGTGACCCGGACAGGAGGAACACTGAAGCTTTCTTT. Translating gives CASSDPDRRNTEAFF.

DNA of the CDR3: TGTGCCAGCACAATTACGGGGGCCAGCAATCAGCCCCAGCATTTT. This gives the protein CASTITGASNQPQHF. The J gene is TRBJ1-5, the V gene TRBV2; tentatively, D is TRBD1 (6 bases). Germline-derived CDR1 and CDR2 are SNHLY and FYNNEI. The CDR3 sequence is 15 residues long. Between the trimmed V and J ends, which lost 7 bases and 1 base, there was a span of 14 bases. The full variable domain, completed using reference TRBV2 and TRBJ1-5, is EPEVTQTPSHQVTQMGQEVILRCVPISNHLYFYWYRQILGQKVEFLVSFYNNEISEKSEIFDDQFSVERPDGSNFTLKIRSTKLEDSAMYFCASTITGASNQPQHFGDGTRLSIL.

The CDR3 sequence: CASSKWEGRDEQFF. The CDR3 coding sequence is TGTGCCAGCAGCAAGTGGGAGGGTCGCGATGAGCAGTTCTTC. This chain joins TRBV14 and TRBJ2-1; 7 bases are a match to TRBD2. The CDR3 loop spans 14 amino acids. J lost 8 bases, V lost 5 bases, and 9 bases had no gene match. The germline CDR1 and CDR2 sequences are SGHDN and FVKESK.

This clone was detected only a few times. As DNA, the CDR3 is TGTGCCAGCAGCCAAGATCGAGTGTCGAACACTGAAGCTTTCTTT. This translates into CASSQDRVSNTEAFF. The J gene is TRBJ1-1, the V gene TRBV4-2; D remains ambiguous. V was pared by 0 bases and J by 1 base, with 9 bases between. This CDR3 contains 15 residues. In germline, CDR1 is LGHNA, CDR2 YNFKEQ.

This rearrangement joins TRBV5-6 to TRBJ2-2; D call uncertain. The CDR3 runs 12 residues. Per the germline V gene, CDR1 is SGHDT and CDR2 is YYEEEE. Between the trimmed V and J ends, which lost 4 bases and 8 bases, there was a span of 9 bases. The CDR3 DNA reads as TGTGCCAGCAGCCCATCCTGGGGGGAGCTGTTTTTT. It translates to CASSPSWGELFF.

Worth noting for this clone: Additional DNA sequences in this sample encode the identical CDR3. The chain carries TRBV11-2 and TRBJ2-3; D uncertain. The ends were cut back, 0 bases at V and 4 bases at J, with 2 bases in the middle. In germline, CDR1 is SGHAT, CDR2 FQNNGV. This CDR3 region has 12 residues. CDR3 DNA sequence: TGTGCCAGCAGCTTAGACCCAGATACGCAGTATTTT. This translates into CASSLDPDTQYF.